This TCR beta chain was sequenced in a study of blood T cells in healthy people across ages. Findings of the study overall: CMV infection status of these donors was not known. Naive CD4+ cell counts and diversity both ran higher in long-lived than in aged donors.

Alongside a J-beta primer mix, a sample-barcoded 5' primer served in a second PCR lasting about 7 to 11 cycles. One entry per CDR3 protein results from TCRdb running MiXCR on the 5' RACE reads. The sample records 730,000 or so distinct CDR3 sequences, around two fifths being singletons. The CDR3 covers 12 residues. Germline V lookup: CDR1 GTSNPN, CDR2 SVGIG (reference sequence). Note on this clonotype: Its antigen is unknown.

The sequence was collected from a man of 80 years or more in good health. The chain is built from TRBV30 and TRBJ2-1; D uncertain. The closer fit of TRBJ2-7 to the DNA end suggests the J call may be wrong. Sample: blood. CDR3 coding DNA: TGTGCCTGGAGTTACGGCTACAATGAGCAGTACTTC. It specifies CAWSYGYNEQYF.